This TCR beta chain was recorded in a study of blood T cell repertoires in COVID-19. Trimming removed 5 bases at V and 9 bases at J, with 8 bases between. The CDR3 sequence is 12 residues long. Germline loops: CDR1 SGHVS, CDR2 FQNEAQ. Clones were sequenced by immunoSEQ multiplex PCR, and TCRdb holds only the in-frame ones, with some missing. The sample consists of about 300,000 clones, approximately 83% of them appearing once. V gene TRBV7-8 combines with J gene TRBJ1-6; D is unresolved. The origin of this receptor is a man aged 25 to 40 who had recovered from COVID-19. Sequencing was carried out using PBMCs or T cells enriched from blood (not recorded which). The CDR3 here is CASSKASSPLHF. CDR3 in DNA: TGTGCCAGCAGCAAAGCGAGTTCACCCCTCCACTTT.